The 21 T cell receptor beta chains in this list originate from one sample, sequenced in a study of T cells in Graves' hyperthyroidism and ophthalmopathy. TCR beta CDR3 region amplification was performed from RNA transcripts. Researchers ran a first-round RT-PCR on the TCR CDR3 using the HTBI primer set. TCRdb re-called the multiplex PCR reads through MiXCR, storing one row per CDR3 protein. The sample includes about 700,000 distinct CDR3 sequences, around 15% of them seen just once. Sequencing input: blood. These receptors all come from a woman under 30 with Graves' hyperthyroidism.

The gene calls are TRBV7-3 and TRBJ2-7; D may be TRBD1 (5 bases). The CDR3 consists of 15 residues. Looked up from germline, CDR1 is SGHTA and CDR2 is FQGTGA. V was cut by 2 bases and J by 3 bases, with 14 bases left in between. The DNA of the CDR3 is TGTGCCAGCAGCTTACTGGCAGGGAAGGGCTACGAGCAGTACTTC. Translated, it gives CASSLLAGKGYEQYF.

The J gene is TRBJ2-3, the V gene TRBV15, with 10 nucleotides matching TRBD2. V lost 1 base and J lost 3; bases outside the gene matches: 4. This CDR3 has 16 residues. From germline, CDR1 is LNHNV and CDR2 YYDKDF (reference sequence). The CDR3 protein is CATSRGPSGRTDTQYF. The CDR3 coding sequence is TGTGCCACCAGCAGAGGCCCTAGCGGGAGAACAGATACGCAGTATTTT. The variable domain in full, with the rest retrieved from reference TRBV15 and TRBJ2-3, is DAMVIQNPRYQVTQFGKPVTLSCSQTLNHNVMYWYQQKSSQAPKLLFHYYDKDFNNEADTPDNFQSRRPNTSFCFLDIRSPGLGDTAMYLCATSRGPSGRTDTQYFGPGTRLTVL.

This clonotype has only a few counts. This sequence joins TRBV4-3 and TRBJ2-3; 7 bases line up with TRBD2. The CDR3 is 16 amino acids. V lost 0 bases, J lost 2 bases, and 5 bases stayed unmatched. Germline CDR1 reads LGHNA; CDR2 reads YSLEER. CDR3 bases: TGCGCCAGCAGCCAAGATTGGGGGAGGGCCACAGATACGCAGTATTTT. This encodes CASSQDWGRATDTQYF.

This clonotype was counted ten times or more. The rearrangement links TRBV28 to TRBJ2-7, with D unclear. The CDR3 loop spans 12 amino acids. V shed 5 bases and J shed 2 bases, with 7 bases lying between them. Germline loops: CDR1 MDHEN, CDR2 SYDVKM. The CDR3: CASSREPYEQYF. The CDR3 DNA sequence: TGTGCCAGCAGTCGAGAGCCCTACGAGCAGTACTTC.

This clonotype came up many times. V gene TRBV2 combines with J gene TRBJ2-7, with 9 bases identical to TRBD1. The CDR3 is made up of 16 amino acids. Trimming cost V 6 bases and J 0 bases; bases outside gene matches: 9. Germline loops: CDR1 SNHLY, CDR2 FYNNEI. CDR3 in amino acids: CASSIPGTGISYEQYF. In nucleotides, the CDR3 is TGTGCCAGCAGCATCCCCGGGACAGGGATCTCCTACGAGCAGTACTTC. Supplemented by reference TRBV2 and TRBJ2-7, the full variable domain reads EPEVTQTPSHQVTQMGQEVILRCVPISNHLYFYWYRQILGQKVEFLVSFYNNEISEKSEIFDDQFSVERPDGSNFTLKIRSTKLEDSAMYFCASSIPGTGISYEQYFGPGTRLTVT.

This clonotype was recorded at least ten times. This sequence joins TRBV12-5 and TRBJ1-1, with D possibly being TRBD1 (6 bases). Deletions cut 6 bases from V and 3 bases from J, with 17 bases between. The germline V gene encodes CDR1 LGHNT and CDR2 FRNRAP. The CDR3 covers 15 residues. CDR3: CASGQGRWTHTEAFF. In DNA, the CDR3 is TGTGCTAGTGGGCAGGGGAGGTGGACACACACTGAAGCTTTCTTT.

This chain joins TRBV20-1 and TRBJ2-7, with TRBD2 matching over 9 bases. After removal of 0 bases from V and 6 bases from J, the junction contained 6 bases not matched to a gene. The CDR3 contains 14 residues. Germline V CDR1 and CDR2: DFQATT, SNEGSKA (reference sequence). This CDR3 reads CSAREAGGLSEQYF. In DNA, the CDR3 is TGCAGTGCTAGAGAGGCGGGAGGGCTTAGCGAGCAGTACTTC.

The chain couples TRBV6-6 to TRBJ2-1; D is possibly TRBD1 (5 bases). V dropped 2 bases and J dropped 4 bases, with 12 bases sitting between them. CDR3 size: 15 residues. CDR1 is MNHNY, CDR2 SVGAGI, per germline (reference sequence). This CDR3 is CASSYVGVGYNEQFF. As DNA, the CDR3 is TGTGCCAGCAGTTACGTAGGGGTGGGGTACAATGAGCAGTTCTTC.

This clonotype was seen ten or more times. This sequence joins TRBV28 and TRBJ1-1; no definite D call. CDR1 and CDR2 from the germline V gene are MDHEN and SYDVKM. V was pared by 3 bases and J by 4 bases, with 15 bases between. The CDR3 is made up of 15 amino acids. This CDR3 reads CASSFTLSGGTEAFF. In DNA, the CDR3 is TGTGCCAGCAGTTTTACCCTCAGTGGTGGCACTGAAGCTTTCTTT.

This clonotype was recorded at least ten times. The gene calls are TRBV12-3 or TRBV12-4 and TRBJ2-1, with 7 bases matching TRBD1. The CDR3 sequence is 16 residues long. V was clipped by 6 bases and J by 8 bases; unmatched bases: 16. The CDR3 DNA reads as TGTGCCAGCAGCCGACCTCTGGGGACAGCATGGTATGAGCAGTTCTTC. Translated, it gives CASSRPLGTAWYEQFF.

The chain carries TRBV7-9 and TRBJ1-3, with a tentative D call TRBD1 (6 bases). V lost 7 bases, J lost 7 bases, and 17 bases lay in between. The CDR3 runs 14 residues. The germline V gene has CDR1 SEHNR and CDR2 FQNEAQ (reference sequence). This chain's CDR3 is CASNPTQGNNTIYF. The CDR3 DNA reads TGTGCCAGCAACCCAACCCAGGGGAACAACACCATATATTTT. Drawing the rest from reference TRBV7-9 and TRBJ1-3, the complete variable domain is DTGVSQNPRHKITKRGQNVTFRCDPISEHNRLYWYRQTLGQGPEFLTYFQNEAQLEKSRLLSDRFSAERPKGSFSTLEIQRTEQGDSAMYLCASNPTQGNNTIYFGEGSWLTVV.

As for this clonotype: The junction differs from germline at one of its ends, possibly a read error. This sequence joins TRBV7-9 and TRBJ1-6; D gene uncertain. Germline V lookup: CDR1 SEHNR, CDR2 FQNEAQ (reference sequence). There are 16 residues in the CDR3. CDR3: CASSRFSGIDNPPLHF. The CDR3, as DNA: TGTGCCAGCAGCCGATTCTCGGGAATCGATAATCCACCCCTCCACTTT.

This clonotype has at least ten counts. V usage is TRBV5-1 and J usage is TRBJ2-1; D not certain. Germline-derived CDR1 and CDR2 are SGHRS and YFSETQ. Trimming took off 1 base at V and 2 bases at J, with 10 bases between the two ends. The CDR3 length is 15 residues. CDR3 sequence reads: CASSLMTGTYNEQFF. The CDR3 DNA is TGCGCCAGCAGCTTGATGACTGGAACCTACAATGAGCAGTTCTTC. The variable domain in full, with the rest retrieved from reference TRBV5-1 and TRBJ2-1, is KAGVTQTPRYLIKTRGQQVTLSCSPISGHRSVSWYQQTPGQGLQFLFEYFSETQRNKGNFPGRFSGRQFSNSRSEMNVSTLELGDSALYLCASSLMTGTYNEQFFGPGTRLTVL.

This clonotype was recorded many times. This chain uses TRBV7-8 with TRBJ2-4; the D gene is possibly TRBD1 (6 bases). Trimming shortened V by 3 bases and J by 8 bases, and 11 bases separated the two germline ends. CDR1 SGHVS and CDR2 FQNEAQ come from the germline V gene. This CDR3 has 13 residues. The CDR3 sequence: CASSLWGPDIQYF. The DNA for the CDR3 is TGTGCCAGCAGCTTGTGGGGGCCGGACATTCAGTACTTC.

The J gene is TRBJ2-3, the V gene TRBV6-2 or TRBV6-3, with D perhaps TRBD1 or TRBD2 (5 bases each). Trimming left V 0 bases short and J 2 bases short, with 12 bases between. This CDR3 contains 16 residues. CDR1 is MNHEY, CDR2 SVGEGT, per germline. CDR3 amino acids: CASSYSGRGPTDTQYF. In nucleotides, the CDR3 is TGTGCCAGCAGTTACTCCGGTCGGGGCCCCACAGATACGCAGTATTTT.

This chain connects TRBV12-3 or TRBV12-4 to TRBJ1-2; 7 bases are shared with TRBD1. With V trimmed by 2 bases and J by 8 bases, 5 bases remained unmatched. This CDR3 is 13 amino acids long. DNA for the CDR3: TGTGCCAGCAGTTTAAACAGGGGTTACGGCTACACCTTC. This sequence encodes CASSLNRGYGYTF.

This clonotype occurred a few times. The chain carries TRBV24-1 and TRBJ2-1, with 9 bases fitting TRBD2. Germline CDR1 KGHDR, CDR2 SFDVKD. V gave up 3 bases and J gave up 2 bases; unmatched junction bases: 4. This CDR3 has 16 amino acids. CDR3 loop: CATSDPSGTTYNEQFF. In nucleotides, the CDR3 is TGTGCCACCAGTGATCCTAGCGGGACTACCTACAATGAGCAGTTCTTC.

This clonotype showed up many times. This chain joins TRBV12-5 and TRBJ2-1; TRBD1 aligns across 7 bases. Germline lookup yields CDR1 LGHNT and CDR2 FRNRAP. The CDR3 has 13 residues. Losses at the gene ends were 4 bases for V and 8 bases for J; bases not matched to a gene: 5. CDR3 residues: CASGSYRGHEQFF. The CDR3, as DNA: TGTGCTAGTGGTTCCTACAGGGGCCATGAGCAGTTCTTC.

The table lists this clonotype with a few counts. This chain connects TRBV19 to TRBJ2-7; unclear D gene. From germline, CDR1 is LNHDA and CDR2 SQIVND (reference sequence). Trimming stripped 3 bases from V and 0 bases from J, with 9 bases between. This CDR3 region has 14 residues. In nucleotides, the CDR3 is TGTGCCAGTAGTATGGGCGGCAGCTCCTACGAGCAGTACTTC. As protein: CASSMGGSSYEQYF.

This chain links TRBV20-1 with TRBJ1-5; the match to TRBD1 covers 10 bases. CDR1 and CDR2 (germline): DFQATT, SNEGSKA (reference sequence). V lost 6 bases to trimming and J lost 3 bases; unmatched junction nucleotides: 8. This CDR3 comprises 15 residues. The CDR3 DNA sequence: TGCAGTGCCTGGGGCGGGACAGGGGACAATCAGCCCCAGCATTTT. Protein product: CSAWGGTGDNQPQHF.

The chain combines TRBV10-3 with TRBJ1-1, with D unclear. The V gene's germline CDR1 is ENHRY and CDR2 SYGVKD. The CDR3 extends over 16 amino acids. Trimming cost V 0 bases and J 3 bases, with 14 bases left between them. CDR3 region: CAISESQPGGDTEAFF. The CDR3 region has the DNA TGTGCCATCAGTGAGTCTCAGCCGGGTGGCGACACTGAAGCTTTCTTT.